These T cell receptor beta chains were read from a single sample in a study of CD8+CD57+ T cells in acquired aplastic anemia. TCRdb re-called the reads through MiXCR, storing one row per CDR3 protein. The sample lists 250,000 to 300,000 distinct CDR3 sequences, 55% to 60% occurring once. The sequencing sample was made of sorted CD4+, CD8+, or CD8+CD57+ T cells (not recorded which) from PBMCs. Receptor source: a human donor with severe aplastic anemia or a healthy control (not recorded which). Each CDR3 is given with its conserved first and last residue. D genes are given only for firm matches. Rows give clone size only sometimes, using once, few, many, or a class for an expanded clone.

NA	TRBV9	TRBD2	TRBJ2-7	CASSFIHGTISYEQYF	TGTGCCAGCAGTTTTATCCACGGGACTATCTCCTACGAGCAGTACTTC
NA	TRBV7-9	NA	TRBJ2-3	CASRLGGVSTDTQYF	TGTGCCAGCAGACTGGGCGGGGTCTCCACAGATACGCAGTATTTT
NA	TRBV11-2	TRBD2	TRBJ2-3	CASSLGLAGGRDTQYF	TGTGCCAGCAGCTTGGGACTAGCGGGGGGACGAGATACGCAGTATTTT
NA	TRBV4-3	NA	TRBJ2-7	CTSSQGQGGGYEQYF	TGCACCAGCAGCCAAGGTCAAGGGGGAGGCTACGAGCAGTACTTC
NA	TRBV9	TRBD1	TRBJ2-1	CASARTGDSYNEQFF	TGTGCCAGCGCCCGGACAGGGGACTCCTACAATGAGCAGTTCTTC
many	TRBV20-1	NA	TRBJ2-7	CSANIGHGSYYEQYF	TGCAGTGCTAACATTGGACACGGGAGTTACTACGAGCAGTACTTC
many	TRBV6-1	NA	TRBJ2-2	CASSRVNTGELFF	TGTGCCAGCAGCAGGGTCAACACCGGGGAGCTGTTTTTT
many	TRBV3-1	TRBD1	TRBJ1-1	CASSKRGQGFTEAFF	TGTGCCAGCAGCAAACGGGGACAGGGGTTCACTGAAGCTTTCTTT
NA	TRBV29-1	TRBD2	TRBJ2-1	CSVDQREPFVSNEQFF	TGCAGCGTTGACCAGCGGGAGCCTTTCGTTTCGAATGAGCAGTTCTTC
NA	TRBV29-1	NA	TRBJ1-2	CSVEDRPGPRTNYGNTF	TGCAGCGTTGAAGATCGGCCTGGGCCACGCACCAACTATGGCAACACCTTT
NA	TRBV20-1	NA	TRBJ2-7	CSASATGAWEQYF	TGCAGTGCTAGCGCTACGGGGGCCTGGGAGCAGTACTTC
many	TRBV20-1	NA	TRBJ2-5	CSATPRLTGSRTQYF	TGCAGTGCAACTCCCAGGCTGACGGGCTCAAGGACCCAGTACTTC
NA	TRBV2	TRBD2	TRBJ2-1	CASRDYKDEQFF	TGTGCCTCCCGGGACTATAAAGATGAGCAGTTCTTC
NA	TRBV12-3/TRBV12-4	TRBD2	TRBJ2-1	CASSLGLVRGNEQFF	TGTGCCAGCAGTCTGGGACTAGTACGTGGTAATGAGCAGTTCTTC
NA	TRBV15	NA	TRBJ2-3	CATEKDTTGADTQYF	TGTGCCACCGAGAAAGACACGACGGGCGCAGATACGCAGTATTTT
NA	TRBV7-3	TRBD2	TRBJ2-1	CASSSQPSGGEQFF	TGTGCCAGCAGCTCACAACCTAGCGGGGGGGAGCAGTTCTTC
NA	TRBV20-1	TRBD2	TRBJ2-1	CSAYKRGIPYNEQFF	TGCAGTGCATACAAGCGGGGGATTCCTTACAATGAGCAGTTCTTC
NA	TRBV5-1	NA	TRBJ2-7	CASSPDEGGEQYF	TGCGCCAGCAGCCCCGACGAAGGGGGCGAGCAGTACTTC
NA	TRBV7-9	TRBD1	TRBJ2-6	CASSLGQPGANVLTF	TGTGCCAGCAGCTTGGGACAGCCCGGGGCCAACGTCCTGACTTTC
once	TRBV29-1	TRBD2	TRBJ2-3	CSVDAGGGTDTQYF	TGCAGCGTTGACGCGGGAGGGGGCACAGATACGCAGTATTTT
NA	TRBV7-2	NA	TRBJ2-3	CASSLRGATAYTQYF	TGTGCCAGCAGCTTACGGGGAGCTACCGCATATACGCAGTATTTT